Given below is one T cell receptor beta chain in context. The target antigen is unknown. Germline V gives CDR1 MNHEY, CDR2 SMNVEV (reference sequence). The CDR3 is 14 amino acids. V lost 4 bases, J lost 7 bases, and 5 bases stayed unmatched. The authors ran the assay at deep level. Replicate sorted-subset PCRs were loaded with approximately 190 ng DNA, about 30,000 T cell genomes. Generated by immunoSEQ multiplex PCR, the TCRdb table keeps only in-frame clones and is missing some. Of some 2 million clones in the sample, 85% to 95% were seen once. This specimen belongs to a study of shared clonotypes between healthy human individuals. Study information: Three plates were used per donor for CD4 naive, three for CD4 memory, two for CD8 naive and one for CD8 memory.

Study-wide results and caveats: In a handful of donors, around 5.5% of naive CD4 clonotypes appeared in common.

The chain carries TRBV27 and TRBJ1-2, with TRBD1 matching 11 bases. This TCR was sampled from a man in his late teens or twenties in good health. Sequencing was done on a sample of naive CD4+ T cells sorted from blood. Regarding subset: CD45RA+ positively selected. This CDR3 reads CASSSGQGVGGYTF. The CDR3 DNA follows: TGTGCCAGCAGTTCGGGACAGGGGGTGGGTGGCTACACCTTC.